Below, 19 T cell receptor beta chains from the same sample are listed, as sequenced in a study of T-cell memory formation after mild COVID-19. TCRdb reprocessed the 5' RACE reads via MiXCR and lists one record per CDR3 protein. This table holds roughly 190,000 distinct CDR3 sequences, around 17% found once. The sample consisted of PBMCs or a T cell subset sorted from them (not recorded which). The source is an adult woman who had mild COVID-19 (a few samples of this study predate the infection). Cell type and time point are not known.

The rearrangement uses TRBV3-1 and TRBJ2-1; unclear D gene. There are 13 residues in the CDR3. The germline V gene encodes CDR1 LGHDT and CDR2 YNNKEL (reference sequence). With 4 bases removed from V and 5 bases from J, the gap between germline ends came to 9 bases. CDR3 nucleotides: TGTGCCAGCAGCCTAACCCACGACAATGAGCAGTTCTTC. Translating it yields CASSLTHDNEQFF.

In its sample, this clonotype was seen a few times. CDR3 loop: CASSRAGGQETQYF. CDR3 in DNA: TGCGCCAGCAGCCGAGCGGGGGGGCAAGAGACCCAGTACTTC. The genes are TRBV4-1 and TRBJ2-5, with TRBD2 matching 10 bases. The germline CDR1 and CDR2 sequences are MGHRA and YSYEKL. The CDR3 is 14 amino acids. V lost 4 bases and J lost 2; bases outside the gene matches: 1.

This clonotype occurred a few times. The chain is built from TRBV12-3 or TRBV12-4 and TRBJ1-2, with 8 nucleotides matching TRBD1. CDR3 size: 15 residues. V was pared by 5 bases and J by 1 base, with 6 bases of the junction left unmatched. The CDR3 sequence is CASSQGQAFNYGYTF. DNA of the CDR3: TGTGCCAGCAGTCAGGGACAGGCCTTTAACTATGGCTACACCTTC.

This clonotype was counted only a few times. The chain links TRBV25-1 to TRBJ2-4; 8 bases map to TRBD1. Germline CDR1 reads MGHDK; CDR2 reads SYGVNS. With V trimmed by 3 bases and J by 2 bases, 3 bases remained unmatched. The CDR3 extends over 15 amino acids. The CDR3 loop is CASSDWTGSKNIQYF. For the CDR3, the DNA is TGTGCCAGCAGTGATTGGACAGGGTCCAAAAACATTCAGTACTTC.

This clonotype was found many times. This chain links TRBV12-3 or TRBV12-4 with TRBJ1-2; D is ambiguous. Between the trimmed V and J ends, which lost 5 bases and 3 bases, there was a span of 7 bases. The CDR3 contains 12 residues. The CDR3 loop is CASSPGHYGYTF. CDR3 DNA sequence: TGTGCCAGCAGTCCTGGGCACTATGGCTACACCTTC.

This clonotype was observed a handful of times. The chain is built from TRBV11-2 and TRBJ2-2; the match to TRBD1 covers 12 bases. With V trimmed by 1 base and J by 5 bases, 11 bases remained unmatched. Per germline, CDR1 SGHAT and CDR2 FQNNGV. This CDR3 comprises 19 residues. The CDR3, as DNA: TGTGCCAGCAGCTTAGGAAGTATTCTGGGACAGGGGGCAACCGGGGAGCTGTTTTTT. Its translation is CASSLGSILGQGATGELFF.

This clonotype has just a few counts. The chain employs TRBV5-1 and TRBJ2-3, with D possibly being TRBD1 (5 bases). The V end lost 4 bases, the J end lost 0 bases, and 18 bases lay between the germline ends. In germline, CDR1 is SGHRS, CDR2 YFSETQ. The CDR3 has 17 amino acids. DNA for the CDR3: TGCGCCAGCAGCCAGGATGCCAGGGCACATAGCACAGATACGCAGTATTTT. This translates into CASSQDARAHSTDTQYF.

This clonotype has just a few counts. The chain joins TRBV7-8 to TRBJ1-2; the match to TRBD1 covers 9 bases. CDR1 and CDR2 (germline): SGHVS, FQNEAQ. This CDR3 contains 15 residues. The ends lost 2 bases at V and 8 bases at J; junction bases unmatched: 9. The CDR3 coding sequence is TGTGCCAGCAGCTTAACGACCGGGACAGGGTTCGGCTACACCTTC. Translating gives CASSLTTGTGFGYTF.

This clonotype was seen a few times. The chain links TRBV15 to TRBJ2-3; 7 bases line up with TRBD1. In germline, CDR1 is LNHNV, CDR2 YYDKDF (reference sequence). V shed 5 bases and J 2 bases; nucleotides not matched to a gene: 4. The CDR3 has 14 residues. CDR3 bases: TGTGCCACCAGCTTCGACAGGGTCACAGATACGCAGTATTTT. Its translation is CATSFDRVTDTQYF.

This clonotype was seen at least ten times. As DNA, the CDR3 is TGTGCCAGCAGTTTGCGGGGCGCAGATACGCAGTATTTT. Its protein product is CASSLRGADTQYF. This chain joins TRBV12-3 or TRBV12-4 and TRBJ2-3; D might be TRBD2 (6 bases). The CDR3 consists of 13 residues. Trimming stripped 3 bases from V and 4 bases from J, with 8 bases between.

V usage is TRBV7-2 and J usage is TRBJ1-5, with D possibly being TRBD1 (6 bases). Germline V CDR1 and CDR2: SGHTA, FQGNSA. Trimming took off 3 bases at V and 16 bases at J, with 16 bases between the two ends. The CDR3 loop spans 12 amino acids. Here the CDR3 reads CASSFPGQNVHF. In DNA form, the CDR3 reads TGTGCCAGCAGCTTTCCGGGACAAAATGTCCATTTT.

This clonotype appeared a few times. The genes are TRBV7-8 and TRBJ1-6; TRBD1 is a possible D gene (5 bases). Trimming pared 5 bases from V and 10 bases from J, leaving 21 bases between. CDR3 size: 16 residues. CDR1 and CDR2 from the germline V gene are SGHVS and FQNEAQ. The CDR3 DNA follows: TGTGCCAGCAGCCGGATTCCGGGGGACTTAGCCTCACCCCTCCACTTT. It codes for CASSRIPGDLASPLHF.

V gene TRBV12-3 or TRBV12-4 combines with J gene TRBJ2-7, with 9 bases lining up with TRBD1. The CDR3 is made up of 12 amino acids. V was clipped by 7 bases and J by 5 bases; unmatched bases: 3. The CDR3 DNA reads TGTGCCAGCACCCGGACAGGGGACGAGCAGTACTTC. Protein product: CASTRTGDEQYF.

The rearrangement links TRBV15 to TRBJ1-2; D gene uncertain. The CDR3 has 13 amino acids. V was trimmed by 5 bases and J by 4 bases, leaving 11 bases between them. Germline loops: CDR1 LNHNV, CDR2 YYDKDF (reference sequence). CDR3 DNA: TGTGCCACCAGCGAAGACTACCCCTATGGCTACACCTTC. Translated, it gives CATSEDYPYGYTF.

The rearrangement uses TRBV24-1 and TRBJ2-7; maybe TRBD1 (5 bases). The CDR3 runs 15 residues. Germline CDR1 and CDR2: KGHDR and SFDVKD. V was trimmed by 5 bases and J by 5 bases, leaving 18 bases between them. The CDR3 reads CATSARGTGVHEQYF. CDR3 nucleotide sequence: TGTGCCACCAGTGCTAGGGGCACCGGTGTCCACGAGCAGTACTTC.

CDR3 residues: CASSNQLAGEAEQYF. Here the CDR3 DNA reads TGTGCCAGCAGTAATCAACTAGCGGGAGAAGCCGAGCAGTACTTC. The chain is built from TRBV13 and TRBJ2-7; TRBD2 aligns across 11 bases. The V segment lost 6 bases and the J segment 6 bases; nucleotides outside the gene matches: 10. This CDR3 has 15 amino acids. Germline CDR1 PRHDT, CDR2 FYEKMQ (reference sequence).

This clonotype was seen only a few times. The chain uses TRBV7-9 and TRBJ1-1; 7 positions match TRBD1. V lost 2 bases to trimming and J lost 3 bases; unmatched junction nucleotides: 3. The CDR3 sequence is 14 residues long. CDR1 is SEHNR, CDR2 FQNEAQ, per germline (reference sequence). This chain's CDR3 is CASSLWDSYTEAFF. In DNA form, the CDR3 reads TGTGCCAGCAGCTTATGGGACAGCTACACTGAAGCTTTCTTT.

This clonotype was observed a handful of times. This sequence joins TRBV5-5 and TRBJ2-7, with a tentative D call TRBD2 (7 bases). The CDR3 spans 13 residues. V was shortened by 1 base and J by 5 bases, with 10 bases between the two germline ends. Germline-derived CDR1 and CDR2 are SGHKS and YYEKEE (reference sequence). In DNA, the CDR3 is TGTGCCAGCAGCTTGCTAGGGGGGGACGAGCAGTACTTC. Its protein product is CASSLLGGDEQYF. Using reference TRBV5-5 and TRBJ2-7 for the parts outside the CDR3, the full variable domain is DAGVTQSPTHLIKTRGQQVTLRCSPISGHKSVSWYQQVLGQGPQFIFQYYEKEERGRGNFPDRFSARQFPNYSSELNVNALLLGDSALYLCASSLLGGDEQYFGPGTRLTVT.

The chain is built from TRBV7-2 and TRBJ2-3; 8 bases align to TRBD2. CDR3 length equals 16 residues. Trimming removed 5 bases from V and 3 bases from J; junction bases left unmatched: 10. CDR1 is SGHTA, CDR2 FQGNSA, per germline. CDR3 bases: TGTGCCAGCAGCCTCGCGGCGGGAGGACGAACAGATACGCAGTATTTT. It specifies CASSLAAGGRTDTQYF.